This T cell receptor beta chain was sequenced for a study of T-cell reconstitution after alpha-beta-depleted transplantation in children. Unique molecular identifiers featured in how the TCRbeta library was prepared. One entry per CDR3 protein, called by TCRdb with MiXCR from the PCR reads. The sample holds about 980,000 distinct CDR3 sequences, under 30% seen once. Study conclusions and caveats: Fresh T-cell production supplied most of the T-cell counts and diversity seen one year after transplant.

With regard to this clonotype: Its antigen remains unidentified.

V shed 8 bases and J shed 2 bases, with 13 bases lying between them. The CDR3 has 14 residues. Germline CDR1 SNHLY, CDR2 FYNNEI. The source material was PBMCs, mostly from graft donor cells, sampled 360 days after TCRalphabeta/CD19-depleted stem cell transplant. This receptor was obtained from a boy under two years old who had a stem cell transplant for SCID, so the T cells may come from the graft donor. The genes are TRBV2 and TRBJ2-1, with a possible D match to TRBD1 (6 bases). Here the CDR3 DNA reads TGTGCCAGCCCCCAGGGGCCGACCTACAATGAGCAGTTCTTC. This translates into CASPQGPTYNEQFF.